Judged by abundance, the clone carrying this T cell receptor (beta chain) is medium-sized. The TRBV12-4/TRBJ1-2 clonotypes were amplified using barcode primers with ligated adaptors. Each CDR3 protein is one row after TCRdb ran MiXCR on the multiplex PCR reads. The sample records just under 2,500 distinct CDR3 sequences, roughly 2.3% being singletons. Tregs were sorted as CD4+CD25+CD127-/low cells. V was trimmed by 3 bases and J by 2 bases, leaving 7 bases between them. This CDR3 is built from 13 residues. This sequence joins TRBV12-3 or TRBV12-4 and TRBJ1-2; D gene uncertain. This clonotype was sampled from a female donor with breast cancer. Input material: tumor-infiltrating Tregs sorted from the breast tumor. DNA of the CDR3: TGTGCCAGCAGTTTCAACTGGAACTATGGCTACACCTTC. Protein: CASSFNWNYGYTF.